A selection of T cell receptor beta chains follows, all from one sample in a study of chemoradiotherapy in HPV16-positive cancers. The method was immunoSEQ multiplex PCR; TCRdb's version includes in-frame clones alone and lacks a portion of them. The sample shows 990 or so clones, 60% to 75% of them seen only once. This sample comprised tumor tissue, obtained from a patient who underwent chemoradiotherapy. The receptors were sampled from a human donor with HPV-associated anogenital cancer. Each CDR3 is given with its conserved first and last residue.

v_gene	j_gene	CDR3aa
TRBV27	TRBJ1-2	CASSLEGTLTPYGYTF
TRBV19	TRBJ2-5	CASSMTQGKETQYF
TRBV20-1	TRBJ1-2	CSASLYGYTF
TRBV5-6	TRBJ1-4	CASSLARGGENEKLFF
TRBV9	TRBJ1-2	CASSPRTGEYDGYTF
TRBV5-1	TRBJ2-3	CASSLFVWGPDTQYF
TRBV7-8	TRBJ2-3	CASSLGAAGGDRRLDTQYF
TRBV5-1	TRBJ2-1	CASSLAGLIIGNEQFF
TRBV7-9	TRBJ1-2	CASSNLTAGGGYTF
TRBV7-8	TRBJ1-5	CASSQFGGWGQPQHF
TRBV28	TRBJ1-2	CASRQDGYGYTF
TRBV6-7	TRBJ2-7	CASSYSVATSRYEQYF
TRBV6-5	TRBJ2-3	CASRVYADTQYF
TRBV18	TRBJ2-7	CASSPPDTPYEQYF
TRBV7-9	TRBJ1-4	CASSAQGFNEKLFF
TRBV5-6	TRBJ2-4	CASSLSRGLAKNIQYF
TRBV4-2	TRBJ2-5	CASSQERTGEETQYF
TRBV19	TRBJ1-2	CASSITPPTLTGGYTF
TRBV6-1	TRBJ1-2	CASSEADRPNYGYTF
TRBV5-1	TRBJ2-4	CASSLGQGAGNIQYF
TRBV11-2	TRBJ2-3	CASSLGGRADTQYF
TRBV4-3	TRBJ2-3	CASSQEGAGLLTDTQYF
TRBV5-1	TRBJ2-7	CASSLAGGDSLAALGLEQYF
TRBV6-5	TRBJ1-2	CASSPRDRDYGYTF
TRBV5-6	TRBJ1-2	CASSLAHRGIGTF
TRBV30	TRBJ1-4	CAWSVPGVSKLFF
TRBV28	-	CASSLVQGLASYEQYF
TRBV12-5	TRBJ2-5	CASGETPLQETQYF
TRBV18	TRBJ2-2	CASSPQAGGIDTGELFF
TRBV30	TRBJ2-5	CAWNRVRGGEETQYF
TRBV4-1	TRBJ2-5	CASSQEMTKTQYF
TRBV19	TRBJ1-1	CASSIGGYTEAFF
TRBV6-6	TRBJ1-4	CASSYSGTANEKLFF
TRBV5-6	TRBJ2-4	CASSLVTSNIQYF
TRBV7-9	TRBJ2-1	CASKRSYNEQFF
TRBV7-8	TRBJ1-2	CASSIQKEYGYTF
TRBV30	TRBJ1-2	CAWSKVLGINGYTF
TRBV29-1	TRBJ2-3	CSVEYGGYTDTQYF
TRBV27	TRBJ1-2	CASSPSGYGYTF
TRBV2	TRBJ2-3	CASGLRLAGDPDTQYF
TRBV5-1	TRBJ1-3	CASSYGSSGNTIYF
TRBV28	TRBJ1-3	CASSLSGSSGNTIYF
TRBV15	TRBJ1-5	CATSRDKATGDSNQPQHF
TRBV2	TRBJ1-3	CASSGTGGPTIYF
TRBV5-1	TRBJ2-3	CASSPGQYTDTQYF
TRBV7-8	TRBJ1-4	CASSPRQFNEKLFF
TRBV5-4	TRBJ1-2	CASSLAVGGAYGYTF
TRBV7-9	TRBJ1-5	CASSLGNNNQPQHF
TRBV28	TRBJ2-7	CASSFRDRGRGEQYF
TRBV28	TRBJ2-4	CASRTIGQNIQYF
TRBV9	TRBJ2-1	CASSSREGEQFF
TRBV10-1	TRBJ2-3	CASSEGLAGGTDTQYF
TRBV27	TRBJ2-7	CATKGQSYEQYF
TRBV10-1	TRBJ2-7	CASSGRPDEQYF
TRBV30	TRBJ1-4	CAWNRGPTNEKLFF
TRBV5-1	TRBJ1-2	CASSPRQAAYGYTF
TRBV25-1	TRBJ1-4	CASSRGDSTNEKLFF
TRBV6-6	TRBJ1-2	CASSYSYRGQTYGYTF